This T cell receptor (beta chain) was recorded in a study of radiation and T cells in renal cell carcinoma. For the study at large: Nephrectomy followed 15 Gy stereotactic body radiation by 4 weeks.

Germline values: CDR1 SNHLY, CDR2 FYNNEI. The CDR3 consists of 15 residues. Trimming removed 7 bases at V and 3 bases at J, with 16 bases between. Clones were read by immunoSEQ multiplex PCR, and TCRdb kept only the in-frame ones, dropping some. This table holds tens of thousands of clones, roughly 80% found once. The time point was: blood 2 weeks post-SBRT. The treatment here: 15 Gy SBRT to primary tumor, nephrectomy 4 weeks later. The tumor was a clear cell renal cell carcinoma. The clonotype comes from a man aged 55 to 70 with renal cell carcinoma. The input for sequencing was blood, taken from a patient whose treatment included radiotherapy and nephrectomy. The chain recombines TRBV2 with TRBJ2-4, with D maybe TRBD2 (5 bases). The CDR3 region has the DNA TGTGCCAGCAAACCGAGGGAGTTAGGCAAAAACATTCAGTACTTC. Protein sequence: CASKPRELGKNIQYF.